Listed below are T cell receptor beta chains from one sample, sequenced in a study of T cell responses to AZD1222 COVID-19 vaccine. TCRdb's table, derived via immunoSEQ multiplex PCR, lists solely in-frame clones and lacks some. This sample has 85,000 to 130,000 clones, with 88% found just once. Sequences were derived from peripheral blood, sampled on day 0 of AZD1222 vaccination. These receptor sequences come from an adult in good health. The CDR3 runs from the conserved cysteine through the conserved F or W. The D gene is left open where the match is weak. Some rows mark clone size as missing; the rest say once, few, many or name a class of expanded clone.

d_gene	abundance	v_gene	j_gene	CDR3nt	CDR3aa
NA	NA	TRBV30	TRBJ1-2	TGTGCCTGGAGTTTAGGGGAGACTGGCTACACCTTC	CAWSLGETGYTF
NA	NA	TRBV2	TRBJ1-1	TGTGCCAGCGACCAGCCAAATGGCATGGACACTGAAGCTTTCTTT	CASDQPNGMDTEAFF
TRBD1	NA	TRBV28	TRBJ1-1	TGTGCCAGCAAAACGGGGCAGGGGGGAGTGAACACTGAAGCTTTCTTT	CASKTGQGGVNTEAFF
TRBD2	NA	TRBV24-1	TRBJ2-4	TGTGCCACCAGTCCTTCACTAGCGGGAGCCATTCAGTACTTC	CATSPSLAGAIQYF
NA	NA	TRBV9	TRBJ2-7	TGTGCCAGCAGCGTAGGGGCAGTTTCCTACGAGCAGTACTTC	CASSVGAVSYEQYF
NA	NA	TRBV11-2	TRBJ1-1	TGTGCCAGCAGCCCCGCTGGGGGGACTGCTTTCTTT	CASSPAGGTAFF
TRBD2	NA	TRBV7-2	TRBJ2-7	TGTGCCAGCAGCTTCTCCGGGACTAGCTCCTACGAGCAGTACTTC	CASSFSGTSSYEQYF
TRBD2	once	TRBV6-5	TRBJ2-3	TGTGCCAGCAGCGGACTAGCGGGAAGCACAGATACGCAGTATTTT	CASSGLAGSTDTQYF
NA	NA	TRBV9	TRBJ1-2	TGTGCCAGCAGCGTAAGACAGGAGACTTATGGCTACACCTTC	CASSVRQETYGYTF
TRBD1	NA	TRBV3-1/TRBV3-2	TRBJ2-2	TGTGCCAGCAGCCAAGCGGGACAGCGGAGGACCGGGGAGCTGTTTTTT	CASSQAGQRRTGELFF
NA	NA	TRBV19	TRBJ1-2	TGTGCCAGTAGTAAGCAGGGAAGCTATGGCTACACCTTC	CASSKQGSYGYTF
NA	NA	TRBV28	TRBJ1-1	TGTGCCAGCAGTTGGACGGGTGGGGCTTTCTTT	CASSWTGGAFF
NA	NA	TRBV6-6	TRBJ1-4	TGTGCCAGCAGACCTCAGGGACCTAATGAAAAACTGTTTTTT	CASRPQGPNEKLFF
TRBD2	NA	TRBV7-2	TRBJ2-7	TGTGCCAGCAGCTTACTCTCCCGGGAGGGCCGATACGAGCAGTACTTC	CASSLLSREGRYEQYF
TRBD2	NA	TRBV5-5	TRBJ2-1	TGTGCCAGCAGCTCCCGGACTAGCGGGAGTATTCGGGCCTACAATGAGCAGTTCTTC	CASSSRTSGSIRAYNEQFF
TRBD1	NA	TRBV28	TRBJ1-1	TGTGCCAGCAGTTTCCCCGGGACAGATAACACTGAAGCTTTCTTT	CASSFPGTDNTEAFF
NA	NA	TRBV7-9	TRBJ2-5	TGTGCCAGCAGCTTACGAGACAGTCCAAAAGAGACCCAGTACTTC	CASSLRDSPKETQYF
TRBD1	few	TRBV4-3	TRBJ1-6	TGCGCCAGCAGCCAAGATCCCGGGACAGGGGGCTCACCCCTCCACTTT	CASSQDPGTGGSPLHF
NA	NA	TRBV5-1	TRBJ2-7	TGCGCCAGCAGCTCGTCCTACGAGCAGTACTTC	CASSSSYEQYF
NA	NA	TRBV7-2	TRBJ2-5	TGTGCCAGCAGCTTAGTACAGATCCAAGAGACCCAGTACTTC	CASSLVQIQETQYF
NA	NA	TRBV15	TRBJ1-6	TGTGCCACCAGCAGAGATTGGCGCAATTCACCCCTCCACTTT	CATSRDWRNSPLHF
NA	NA	TRBV5-1	TRBJ1-1	TGCGCCAGCAGCTTGAGGCCGGGTGGACTGAACACTGAAGCTTTCTTT	CASSLRPGGLNTEAFF
TRBD2	NA	TRBV4-3	TRBJ2-1	TGCGCCAGCAGCCAAGTACCACTAGCGGGAGGTAAAGGGGTAGACAATGAGCAGTTCTTC	CASSQVPLAGGKGVDNEQFF
NA	NA	TRBV24-1	TRBJ1-1	TGTGCCACCAAGGAACTGAACACTGAAGCTTTCTTT	CATKELNTEAFF
TRBD1	once	TRBV2	TRBJ1-1	TGTGCCTCAACCGATCCGGACAGGGGTAACACTGAAGCTTTCTTT	CASTDPDRGNTEAFF
NA	NA	TRBV28	TRBJ1-4	TGTGCCAGCAGCTCCTACGCCGTAACAACTAATGAAAAACTGTTTTTT	CASSSYAVTTNEKLFF
NA	NA	TRBV7-9	TRBJ2-3	TGTGCCAGCAGCGACTCCCAAAGGAGAGATACGCAGTATTTT	CASSDSQRRDTQYF
NA	NA	TRBV7-5	TRBJ1-2	TGTGCCAGAAGCTTAGGGACGGCCAAATATGGCTACACCTTC	CARSLGTAKYGYTF
NA	NA	TRBV11-2	TRBJ1-2	TGTGCCAGCAGCTTAGTTGGCCCGGGGATAGAAGGCTACACCTTC	CASSLVGPGIEGYTF
TRBD1	NA	TRBV5-1	TRBJ1-4	TGCGCCAGCAGCTTGTCGTACAGGGGGCCCTCGACTAATGAAAAACTGTTTTTT	CASSLSYRGPSTNEKLFF
NA	NA	TRBV5-6	TRBJ2-7	TGTGCCAGCAGCCCGGGGTTCTCCTACGAGCAGTACTTC	CASSPGFSYEQYF
TRBD2	NA	TRBV28	TRBJ2-1	TGTGCCAGCAATATTGCCGGGGGGAACTACAATGAGCAGTTCTTC	CASNIAGGNYNEQFF
NA	NA	TRBV19	TRBJ2-2	TGTGCCACGAGTAGCCCCCCGGCAGGGAACACCGGGGAGCTGTTTTTT	CATSSPPAGNTGELFF
NA	NA	TRBV28	TRBJ2-2	TGTGCCAGCAGAGGGATAACCGGGGAGCTGTTTTTT	CASRGITGELFF
NA	once	TRBV15	TRBJ1-4	TGTGCCACCAGCCTCACGAGGAGGGGGGGGAATGAAAAACTGTTTTTT	CATSLTRRGGNEKLFF
NA	NA	TRBV4-3	TRBJ2-1	TGCGCCAGCAGCCAGGGAAGAAGACGCTACAATGAGCAGTTCTTC	CASSQGRRRYNEQFF
TRBD1	once	TRBV9	TRBJ1-4	TGTGCCAGCAGCGAATGGGACAGCCTCAATGAAAAACTGTTTTTT	CASSEWDSLNEKLFF
NA	NA	TRBV19	TRBJ1-5	TGTGCCAGTAGTCTCATTCAGGGTAGCGGCAATCAGCCCCAGCATTTT	CASSLIQGSGNQPQHF
NA	NA	TRBV10-1	TRBJ2-2	TGCGCCAGCAGTGGCCGGACCGGGGAGCTGTTTTTT	CASSGRTGELFF
NA	NA	TRBV7-8	TRBJ1-5	TGTGCCAGCAGCTTAGGACCCAATCAGCCCCAGCATTTT	CASSLGPNQPQHF
TRBD2	NA	TRBV11-2	TRBJ2-1	TGTGCCAGCAGCTTAAGTGTCAGCGGGAGGGGTAATGAGCAGTTCTTC	CASSLSVSGRGNEQFF
TRBD2	NA	TRBV7-8	TRBJ2-7	TGTGCCAGCAGCTTAATGGGGGTACTAGCGGGAGTTCACGAGCAGTACTTC	CASSLMGVLAGVHEQYF
NA	NA	TRBV20-1	TRBJ2-7	TGCAGTGCTAGTACATCCACTGGGAGCCGCACCGAGCAGTACTTC	CSASTSTGSRTEQYF
TRBD1	NA	TRBV28	TRBJ2-7	TGTGCCAGCAGCTGGGACAGGGGCTACGAGCAGTACTTC	CASSWDRGYEQYF
TRBD2	NA	TRBV4-1	TRBJ2-7	TGCGCCAGCAGCCAAGAGCCTAGCGGAGATATCGAGCAGTACTTC	CASSQEPSGDIEQYF